Listed below are T cell receptor beta chains from one sample, sequenced in a study of cytomegalovirus exposure and HLA in healthy donors. TCRdb's table, derived via immunoSEQ multiplex PCR, lists solely in-frame clones and lacks some. This sample has over 150,000 clones, with 84% found just once. Material for sequencing was PBMCs. The origin of the receptors is a girl aged 10 to 17 in good health and CMV-seropositive. Each CDR3 is given with its conserved first and last residue. Fields, in order: V gene, J gene, D gene, clone size, CDR3 protein, CDR3 DNA. The D gene is left open where the match is weak. Clone size is given for some rows only: seen once, a few or many times, or a class if the clone is expanded.

TRBV15	TRBJ1-1	TRBD1	NA	CATSTDRGMNTEAFF	TGTGCCACCAGCACAGACAGGGGAATGAACACTGAAGCTTTCTTT
TRBV29-1	TRBJ2-6	NA	NA	CSVWTTGANVLTF	TGCAGCGTTTGGACAACTGGGGCCAACGTCCTGACTTTC
TRBV10-1	TRBJ2-7	NA	NA	CASSDRGAPYEQYF	TGCGCCAGCAGTGACAGGGGGGCCCCCTACGAGCAGTACTTC
TRBV12-5	TRBJ1-5	NA	NA	CASGGEGNQPQHF	TGTGCTAGTGGTGGAGAGGGCAATCAGCCCCAGCATTTT
TRBV5-6	TRBJ2-5	NA	NA	CASSLGGGQYF	TGTGCCAGCAGCCTAGGGGGGGGCCAGTACTTC
TRBV10-3	TRBJ2-5	NA	NA	CAISESIKVGARHQETQYF	TGTGCCATCAGTGAGTCGATTAAGGTGGGGGCCAGACACCAAGAGACCCAGTACTTC
TRBV6-6	TRBJ1-1	TRBD1	NA	CASSYSRDSLLEAFF	TGTGCCAGCAGTTACTCCAGGGACAGCCTTCTTGAAGCTTTCTTT
TRBV20-1	TRBJ2-4	TRBD1	NA	CSARDETGEYF	TGCAGTGCTAGAGATGAAACAGGGGAGTACTTC
TRBV5-5	TRBJ2-7	NA	NA	CASKLQGGYEQYF	TGTGCCAGCAAATTGCAGGGAGGATACGAGCAGTACTTC
TRBV19	TRBJ1-1	NA	NA	CATREEGMNTEAFF	TGTGCCACCCGGGAGGAAGGAATGAACACTGAAGCTTTCTTT
TRBV27	TRBJ2-7	TRBD2	NA	CASSLGGGIGEQYF	TGTGCCAGCAGTTTGGGGGGGGGTATTGGCGAGCAGTACTTC
TRBV9	TRBJ1-4	TRBD1	NA	CASSPTRQGLGNEKLFF	TGTGCCAGCAGCCCAACAAGACAGGGGTTAGGCAATGAAAAACTGTTTTTT
TRBV19	TRBJ1-4	TRBD1	few	CASSFRQGNEKLFF	TGTGCCAGTAGTTTCCGACAGGGTAATGAAAAACTGTTTTTT